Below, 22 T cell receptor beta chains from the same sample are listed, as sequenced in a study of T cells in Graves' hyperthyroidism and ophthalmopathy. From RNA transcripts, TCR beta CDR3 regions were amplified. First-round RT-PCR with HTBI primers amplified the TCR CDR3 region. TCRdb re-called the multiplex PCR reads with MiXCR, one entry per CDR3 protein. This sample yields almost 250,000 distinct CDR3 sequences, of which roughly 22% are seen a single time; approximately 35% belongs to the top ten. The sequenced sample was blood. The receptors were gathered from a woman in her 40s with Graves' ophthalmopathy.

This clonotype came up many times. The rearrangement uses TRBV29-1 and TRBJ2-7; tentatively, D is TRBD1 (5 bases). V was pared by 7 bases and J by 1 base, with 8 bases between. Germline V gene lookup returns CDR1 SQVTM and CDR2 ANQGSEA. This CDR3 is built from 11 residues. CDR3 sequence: CSAQVSYEQYF. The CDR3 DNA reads TGCAGCGCACAGGTTTCCTACGAGCAGTACTTC.

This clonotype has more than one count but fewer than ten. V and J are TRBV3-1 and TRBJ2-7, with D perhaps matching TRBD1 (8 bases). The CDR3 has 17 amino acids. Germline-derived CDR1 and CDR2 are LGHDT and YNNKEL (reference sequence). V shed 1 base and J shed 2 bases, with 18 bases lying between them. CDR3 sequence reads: CASSQGTGRVVPYEQYF. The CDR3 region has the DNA TGTGCCAGCAGCCAAGGGACAGGGAGGGTCGTTCCCTACGAGCAGTACTTC.

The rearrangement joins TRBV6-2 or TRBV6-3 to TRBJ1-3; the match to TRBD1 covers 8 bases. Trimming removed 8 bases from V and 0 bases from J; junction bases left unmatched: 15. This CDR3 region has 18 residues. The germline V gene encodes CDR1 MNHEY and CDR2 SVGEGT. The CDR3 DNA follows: TGTGCCAGCGCGGGACAGGCGACTTTGCTTGGCTCTGGAAACACCATATATTTT. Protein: CASAGQATLLGSGNTIYF.

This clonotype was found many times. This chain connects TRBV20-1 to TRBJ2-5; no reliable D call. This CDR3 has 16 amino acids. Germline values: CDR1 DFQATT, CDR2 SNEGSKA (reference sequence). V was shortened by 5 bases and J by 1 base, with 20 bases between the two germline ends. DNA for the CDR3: TGCAGTGCTTTTAAAACTTGGTCGGGTCGCCAAGAGACCCAGTACTTC. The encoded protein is CSAFKTWSGRQETQYF.

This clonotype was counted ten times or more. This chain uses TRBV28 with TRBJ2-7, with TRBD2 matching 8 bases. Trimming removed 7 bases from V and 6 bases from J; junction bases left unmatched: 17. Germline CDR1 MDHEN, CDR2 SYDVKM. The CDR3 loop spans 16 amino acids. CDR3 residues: CASIPGGGRILGEQYF. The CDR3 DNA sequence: TGTGCCAGCATCCCGGGGGGCGGGAGGATCCTAGGCGAGCAGTACTTC. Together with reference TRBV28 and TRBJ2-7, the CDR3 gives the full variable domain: DVKVTQSSRYLVKRTGEKVFLECVQDMDHENMFWYRQDPGLGLRLIYFSYDVKMKEKGDIPEGYSVSREKKERFSLILESASTNQTSMYLCASIPGGGRILGEQYFGPGTRLTVT.

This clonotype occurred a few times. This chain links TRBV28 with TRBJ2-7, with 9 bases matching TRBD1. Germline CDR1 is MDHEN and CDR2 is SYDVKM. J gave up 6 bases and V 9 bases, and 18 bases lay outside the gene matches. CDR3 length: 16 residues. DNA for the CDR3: TGTGCCAGTACCTTTAGGGCCGGGACAGGGTCCGTCGAGCAGTACTTC. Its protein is CASTFRAGTGSVEQYF.

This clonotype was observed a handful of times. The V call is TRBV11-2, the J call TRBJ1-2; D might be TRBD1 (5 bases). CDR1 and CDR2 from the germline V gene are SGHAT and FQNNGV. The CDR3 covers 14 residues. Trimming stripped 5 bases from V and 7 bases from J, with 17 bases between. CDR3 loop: CASSSKLRAAGYTF. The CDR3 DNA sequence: TGTGCCAGCAGCAGTAAACTCAGGGCGGCTGGCTACACCTTC. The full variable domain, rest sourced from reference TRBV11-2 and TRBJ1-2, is EAGVAQSPRYKIIEKRQSVAFWCNPISGHATLYWYQQILGQGPKLLIQFQNNGVVDDSQLPKDRFSAERLKGVDSTLKIQPAKLEDSAVYLCASSSKLRAAGYTFGSGTRLTVV.

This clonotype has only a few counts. The chain's CDR3 is CASSRSGSNQPQHF. Written as DNA, the CDR3 is TGTGCCAGCAGTAGAAGTGGTAGCAATCAGCCCCAGCATTTT. The chain uses TRBV28 and TRBJ1-5, with unresolved D. CDR3 length: 14 residues. The V end lost 5 bases, the J end lost 0 bases, and 8 bases lay between the germline ends. In germline, CDR1 is MDHEN, CDR2 SYDVKM.

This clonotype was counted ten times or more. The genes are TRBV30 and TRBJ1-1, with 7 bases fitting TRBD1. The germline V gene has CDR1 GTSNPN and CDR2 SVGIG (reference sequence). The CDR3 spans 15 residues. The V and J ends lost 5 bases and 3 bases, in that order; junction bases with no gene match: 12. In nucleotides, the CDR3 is TGTGCCTGGGGTGGGGGACAGTGGGGGGACACTGAAGCTTTCTTT. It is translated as CAWGGGQWGDTEAFF.

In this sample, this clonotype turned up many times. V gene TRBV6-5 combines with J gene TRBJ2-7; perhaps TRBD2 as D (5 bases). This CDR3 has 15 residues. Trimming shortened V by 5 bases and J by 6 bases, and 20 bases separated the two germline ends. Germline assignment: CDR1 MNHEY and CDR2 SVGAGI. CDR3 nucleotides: TGTGCCAGCAGTAACCCCGGCCGAGGGCTCGGCGAGCAGTACTTC. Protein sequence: CASSNPGRGLGEQYF.

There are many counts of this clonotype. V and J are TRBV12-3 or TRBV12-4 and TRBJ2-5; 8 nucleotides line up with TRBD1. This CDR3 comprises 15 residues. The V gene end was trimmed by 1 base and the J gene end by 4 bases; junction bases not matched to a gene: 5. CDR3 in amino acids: CASSLESGGTETQYF. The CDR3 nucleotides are TGTGCCAGCAGTTTAGAATCAGGGGGCACAGAGACCCAGTACTTC.

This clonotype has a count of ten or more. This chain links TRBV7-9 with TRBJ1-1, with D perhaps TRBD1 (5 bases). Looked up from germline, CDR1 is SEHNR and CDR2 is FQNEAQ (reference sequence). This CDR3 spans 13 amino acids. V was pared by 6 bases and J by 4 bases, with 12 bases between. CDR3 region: CASRTRDATEAFF. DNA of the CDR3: TGTGCCAGCAGGACCAGGGATGCCACTGAAGCTTTCTTT. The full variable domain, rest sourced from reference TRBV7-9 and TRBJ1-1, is DTGVSQNPRHKITKRGQNVTFRCDPISEHNRLYWYRQTLGQGPEFLTYFQNEAQLEKSRLLSDRFSAERPKGSFSTLEIQRTEQGDSAMYLCASRTRDATEAFFGQGTRLTVV.

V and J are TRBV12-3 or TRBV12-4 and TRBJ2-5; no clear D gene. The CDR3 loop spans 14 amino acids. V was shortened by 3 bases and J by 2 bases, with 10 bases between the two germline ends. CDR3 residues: CASSFSTTQETQYF. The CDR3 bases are TGTGCCAGCAGTTTTTCGACAACTCAAGAGACCCAGTACTTC.

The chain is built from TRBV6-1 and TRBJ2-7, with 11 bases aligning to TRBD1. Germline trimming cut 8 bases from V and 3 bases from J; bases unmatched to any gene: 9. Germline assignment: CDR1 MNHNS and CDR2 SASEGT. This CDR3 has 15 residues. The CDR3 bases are TGTGCCAGCCGTGTACAGGGACAGGGGGTCTACGAGCAGTACTTC. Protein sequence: CASRVQGQGVYEQYF.

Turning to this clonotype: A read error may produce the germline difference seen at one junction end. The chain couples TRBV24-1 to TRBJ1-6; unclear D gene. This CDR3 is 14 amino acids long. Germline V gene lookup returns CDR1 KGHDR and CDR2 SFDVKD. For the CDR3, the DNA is TGTGCCAGCAGTTACTCGATGGGAAATTCACCCCTCCACTTT. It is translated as CASSYSMGNSPLHF.

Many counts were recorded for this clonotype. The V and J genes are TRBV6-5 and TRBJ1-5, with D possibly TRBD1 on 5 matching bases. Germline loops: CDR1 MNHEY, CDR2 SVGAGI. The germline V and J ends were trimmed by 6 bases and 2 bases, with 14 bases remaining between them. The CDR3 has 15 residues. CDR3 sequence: CASRPGGGGNQPQHF. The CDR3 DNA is TGTGCCAGCAGACCTGGGGGGGGGGGCAATCAGCCCCAGCATTTT.

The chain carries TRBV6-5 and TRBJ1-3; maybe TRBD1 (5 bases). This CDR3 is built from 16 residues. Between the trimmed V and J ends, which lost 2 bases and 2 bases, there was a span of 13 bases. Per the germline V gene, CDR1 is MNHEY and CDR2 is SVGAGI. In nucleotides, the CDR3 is TGTGCCAGCAGTTACGGGGGGGTGGGTGCTGGAAACACCATATATTTT. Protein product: CASSYGGVGAGNTIYF.

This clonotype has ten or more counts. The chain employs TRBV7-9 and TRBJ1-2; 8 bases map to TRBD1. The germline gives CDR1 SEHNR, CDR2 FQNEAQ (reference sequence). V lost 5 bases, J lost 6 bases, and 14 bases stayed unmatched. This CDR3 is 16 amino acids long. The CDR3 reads CASSPPLDRALDGYTF. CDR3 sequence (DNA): TGTGCCAGCAGCCCGCCCCTGGACAGGGCGTTGGATGGCTACACCTTC.

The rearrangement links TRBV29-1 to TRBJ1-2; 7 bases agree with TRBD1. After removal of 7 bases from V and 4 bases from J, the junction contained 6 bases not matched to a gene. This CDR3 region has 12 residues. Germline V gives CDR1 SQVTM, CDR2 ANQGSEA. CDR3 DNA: TGCAGCGCCGTCACAGGGGCCTATGGCTACACCTTC. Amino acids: CSAVTGAYGYTF.

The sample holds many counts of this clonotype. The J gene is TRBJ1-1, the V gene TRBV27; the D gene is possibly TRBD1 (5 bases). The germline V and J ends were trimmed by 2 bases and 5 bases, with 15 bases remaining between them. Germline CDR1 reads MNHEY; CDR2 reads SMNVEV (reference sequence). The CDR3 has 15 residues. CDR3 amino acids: CASSLVGRGGTEAFF. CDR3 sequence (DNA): TGTGCCAGCAGTTTAGTAGGTCGGGGGGGGACTGAAGCTTTCTTT.

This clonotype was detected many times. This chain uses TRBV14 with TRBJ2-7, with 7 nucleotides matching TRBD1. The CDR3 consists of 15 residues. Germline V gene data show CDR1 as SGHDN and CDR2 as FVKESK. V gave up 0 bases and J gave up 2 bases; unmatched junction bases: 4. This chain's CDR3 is CASSQDWGTAYEQYF. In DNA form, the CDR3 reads TGTGCCAGCAGCCAAGATTGGGGGACAGCCTACGAGCAGTACTTC. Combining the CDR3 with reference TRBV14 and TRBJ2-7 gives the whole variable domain EAGVTQFPSHSVIEKGQTVTLRCDPISGHDNLYWYRRVMGKEIKFLLHFVKESKQDESGMPNNRFLAERTGGTYSTLKVQPAELEDSGVYFCASSQDWGTAYEQYFGPGTRLTVT.

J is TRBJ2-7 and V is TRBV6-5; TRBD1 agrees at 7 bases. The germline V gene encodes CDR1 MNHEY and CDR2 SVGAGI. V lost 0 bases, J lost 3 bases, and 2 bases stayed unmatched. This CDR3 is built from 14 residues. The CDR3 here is CASSYSGTDYEQYF. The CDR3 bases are TGTGCCAGCAGTTACTCGGGGACAGACTACGAGCAGTACTTC.